Listed below are T cell receptor beta chains from one sample, sequenced in a study of T cell responses to AZD1222 COVID-19 vaccine. Sequenced by immunoSEQ multiplex PCR; TCRdb stores in-frame clones only, minus some. The table records about 55,000 clones, approximately 84% of them present only once. Sequenced material: peripheral blood, taken on day 0 of AZD1222 vaccination. These receptors all come from an adult in good health. Both conserved end residues are part of each CDR3. The D gene is left open where the match is weak. Clone size is given for some rows only: seen once, a few or many times, or a class if the clone is expanded.

>NA|TRBV9|NA|TRBJ2-7
CASSADTFSYEQYF
TGTGCCAGCAGCGCCGACACGTTCTCCTACGAGCAGTACTTC
>NA|TRBV7-9|NA|TRBJ2-7
CASSLQGVEQYF
TGTGCCAGCAGCTTACAGGGAGTCGAGCAGTACTTC
>NA|TRBV1|NA|TRBJ1-5
CTSSPPGVHQPQHF
TGCACCAGCAGCCCCCCGGGAGTCCATCAGCCCCAGCATTTT
>NA|TRBV6-5|NA|TRBJ1-3
CASIPGVFSGNTIYF
TGTGCCAGCATTCCCGGGGTTTTCTCCGGAAACACCATATATTTT
>NA|TRBV19|NA|TRBJ2-1
CASSISGQSSYNEQFF
TGTGCCAGTAGTATCTCCGGGCAGAGCTCCTACAATGAGCAGTTCTTC
>NA|TRBV11-2|NA|TRBJ2-6
CASSLGVNSRHTGANVLTF
TGTGCCAGCAGCTTAGGGGTCAACAGTCGCCATACTGGGGCCAACGTCCTGACTTTC
>NA|TRBV6-5|NA|TRBJ1-3
CASSYDSGNTIYF
TGTGCCAGCAGTTACGACTCTGGAAACACCATATATTTT
>NA|TRBV5-1|NA|TRBJ2-7
CASTIQQGIGYEQYF
TGCGCCAGCACCATCCAGCAGGGGATCGGCTACGAGCAGTACTTC
>NA|TRBV7-6|NA|TRBJ1-1
CASSFAPAPGRAFF
TGTGCCAGCAGCTTTGCCCCAGCCCCCGGTAGAGCTTTCTTT
>NA|TRBV11-2|NA|TRBJ1-1
CASSLKREMNTEAFF
TGTGCCAGCAGCTTAAAGAGAGAAATGAACACTGAAGCTTTCTTT
>NA|TRBV19|TRBD1|TRBJ1-1
CASRMTGFTEAFF
TGTGCCAGTAGAATGACAGGGTTCACTGAAGCTTTCTTT
>NA|TRBV29-1|TRBD1|TRBJ1-1
CSVDRQGMNTEAFF
TGCAGCGTTGATAGACAGGGGATGAACACTGAAGCTTTCTTT
>NA|TRBV6-6|NA|TRBJ1-6
CASRNGQSASRSPLHF
TGTGCCAGCAGAAACGGACAGTCTGCCTCGAGGTCACCCCTCCACTTT
>NA|TRBV18|TRBD2|TRBJ2-1
CASSRTSETEQFF
TGTGCCAGCTCGCGCACTAGCGAGACTGAGCAGTTCTTC
>NA|TRBV7-2|NA|TRBJ2-7
CASSLGRARYEQYF
TGTGCCAGCAGCTTAGGAAGGGCTCGCTACGAGCAGTACTTC
>NA|TRBV19|TRBD1|TRBJ1-1
CASSAGQEGGEAFF
TGTGCCAGTAGTGCGGGACAGGAGGGGGGTGAAGCTTTCTTT
>NA|TRBV27|TRBD2|TRBJ2-1
CASSMGLAGVVWDNEQFF
TGTGCCAGCAGTATGGGACTAGCGGGAGTAGTCTGGGACAATGAGCAGTTCTTC
>NA|TRBV12-5|NA|TRBJ2-2
CASGFPAGELFF
TGTGCTAGTGGTTTCCCGGCCGGGGAGCTGTTTTTT
>NA|TRBV30|TRBD2|TRBJ2-7
CAWSGGLAGAYEQYF
TGTGCCTGGAGTGGGGGACTAGCGGGAGCCTACGAGCAGTACTTC
>NA|TRBV28|NA|TRBJ1-2
CASRPTSNYGYTF
TGTGCCAGCAGACCGACAAGTAACTATGGCTACACCTTC
>NA|TRBV6-5|TRBD2|TRBJ2-2
CASNLAGGYTGELFF
TGTGCCAGCAACTTAGCGGGAGGTTACACCGGGGAGCTGTTTTTT
>few|TRBV5-1|TRBD1|TRBJ1-3
CASSFETGAGNTIYF
TGCGCCAGCAGCTTTGAGACAGGGGCTGGAAACACCATATATTTT
>NA|TRBV6-6|TRBD2|TRBJ2-2
CASIGLAGGTGELFF
TGTGCCAGCATCGGACTAGCGGGAGGAACCGGGGAGCTGTTTTTT
>NA|TRBV4-2|TRBD1|TRBJ2-7
CASSQALGQGKYEQYF
TGTGCCAGCAGCCAAGCGTTGGGACAGGGGAAATACGAGCAGTACTTC
>NA|TRBV4-3|NA|TRBJ2-1
CASSQGTEYNEQFF
TGCGCCAGCAGCCAAGGAACAGAATACAATGAGCAGTTCTTC
>NA|TRBV7-3|NA|TRBJ2-1
CASSESPSSYNEQFF
TGTGCCAGCAGCGAATCGCCGAGCTCCTACAATGAGCAGTTCTTC
>NA|TRBV3-1/TRBV3-2|TRBD1|TRBJ1-2
CASSQQTGGYGYTF
TGTGCCAGCAGCCAACAGACAGGGGGCTATGGCTACACCTTC
>NA|TRBV5-6|TRBD1|TRBJ2-7
CASSLPGQYYEQYF
TGTGCCAGCAGCTTACCGGGACAGTACTACGAGCAGTACTTC
>NA|TRBV21-1|NA|TRBJ2-5
CAIGGGTLEETQYF
TGTGCCATAGGGGGGGGAACGTTGGAAGAGACCCAGTACTTC
>NA|TRBV7-2|TRBD2|TRBJ2-7
CASSPQPLAGGASYEQYF
TGTGCCAGCAGCCCACAGCCCCTAGCGGGAGGGGCCTCCTACGAGCAGTACTTC
>NA|TRBV14|TRBD2|TRBJ2-7
CASSQDLLAGAYEQYF
TGTGCCAGCAGCCAAGATCTACTAGCGGGGGCCTACGAGCAGTACTTC
>NA|TRBV5-6|NA|TRBJ2-1
CASSLGGPSYNEQFF
TGTGCCAGCAGCTTAGGAGGGCCTTCCTACAATGAGCAGTTCTTC
>NA|TRBV6-5|NA|TRBJ1-6
CASRGGLFNSPLHF
TGTGCCAGCAGGGGAGGTCTGTTTAATTCACCCCTCCACTTT
>NA|TRBV30|NA|TRBJ1-1
CAWSEQSNTEAFF
TGTGCCTGGAGTGAACAAAGTAACACTGAAGCTTTCTTT
>NA|TRBV10-2|TRBD1|TRBJ2-5
CASAGTGTGVLETQYF
TGCGCCAGCGCAGGAACCGGGACAGGAGTCTTGGAGACCCAGTACTTC
>NA|TRBV5-1|NA|TRBJ2-5
CASTRDIEETQYF
TGCGCCAGCACCAGGGACATCGAAGAGACCCAGTACTTC
>NA|TRBV9|NA|TRBJ1-3
CASSVEGGNTIYF
TGTGCCAGCAGCGTAGAGGGAGGAAACACCATATATTTT
>NA|TRBV5-1|NA|TRBJ1-3
CASSYSSGNTIYF
TGCGCCAGCAGTTATAGCTCTGGAAACACCATATATTTT
>NA|TRBV6-8|NA|TRBJ1-4
CAQRGDPTNEKLFF
TGTGCCCAGCGAGGGGACCCAACTAATGAAAAACTGTTTTTT
>NA|TRBV7-2|NA|TRBJ2-7
CASRSGAPVSYEQYF
TGTGCCAGCAGGTCAGGGGCCCCCGTCTCCTACGAGCAGTACTTC
>NA|TRBV6-2/TRBV6-3|TRBD1|TRBJ2-5
CASSPDRAGTETQYF
TGTGCCAGCAGTCCGGACAGGGCGGGTACAGAGACCCAGTACTTC
>once|TRBV7-8|NA|TRBJ1-3
CASSQSLRPGNTIYF
TGTGCCAGCAGCCAGTCCCTACGCCCTGGAAACACCATATATTTT
>NA|TRBV19|NA|TRBJ1-2
CASSFYSSADRGYTF
TGTGCCAGTAGTTTCTACAGCAGCGCGGATAGGGGCTACACCTTC
>NA|TRBV6-8|NA|TRBJ2-1
CASTAREPYNEQFF
TGTGCCAGCACGGCGCGGGAACCCTACAATGAGCAGTTCTTC
>few|TRBV6-4|TRBD2|TRBJ2-1
CASSDSGGNEQFF
TGTGCCAGCAGTGACTCGGGGGGGAATGAGCAGTTCTTC
>few|TRBV11-2|NA|TRBJ2-1
CASSLGAGLGEQFF
TGTGCCAGCAGCTTAGGGGCGGGATTGGGTGAGCAGTTCTTC
>NA|TRBV28|NA|TRBJ1-5
CATLAGTASNQPQHF
TGTGCCACCCTAGCCGGGACCGCTAGCAATCAGCCCCAGCATTTT
>NA|TRBV4-1|NA|TRBJ2-5
CASSQGKAALETQYF
TGCGCCAGCAGCCAAGGAAAGGCGGCCCTTGAGACCCAGTACTTC